The table lists the clone carrying this T cell receptor (beta chain) with a few counts. Its antigen is unknown. CDR1 is KGHDR and CDR2 is SFDVKD in the germline V gene. There are 15 residues in the CDR3. V gave up 4 bases and J gave up 4 bases; unmatched junction bases: 3. 5'RACE primed at constant segments yielded TCR alpha and TCR beta cDNA libraries bearing sample barcodes and UMIs. TCRdb passed the 5' RACE reads through MiXCR, listing each CDR3 protein once. The sample includes approximately 250,000 distinct CDR3 sequences, 15% to 20% of them seen just once. The record originates from a study of T-cell memory formation after mild COVID-19. Broader study findings: CD4/CD8 balance characterized clones contracting day 15 to 85, and CD4+ skew characterized later expanders.

Sequencing used PBMCs or a T cell subset sorted from them (not recorded which). This clonotype originated in a man in his late teens or twenties who had mild COVID-19 (a few samples of this study predate the infection). Cell type and time point are not known. J is TRBJ2-1 and V is TRBV24-1; TRBD2 matches at 10 bases. The chain's CDR3 is CATSDERGGYNEQFF. As DNA, the CDR3 is TGTGCCACCAGTGACGAGCGGGGGGGATACAATGAGCAGTTCTTC.